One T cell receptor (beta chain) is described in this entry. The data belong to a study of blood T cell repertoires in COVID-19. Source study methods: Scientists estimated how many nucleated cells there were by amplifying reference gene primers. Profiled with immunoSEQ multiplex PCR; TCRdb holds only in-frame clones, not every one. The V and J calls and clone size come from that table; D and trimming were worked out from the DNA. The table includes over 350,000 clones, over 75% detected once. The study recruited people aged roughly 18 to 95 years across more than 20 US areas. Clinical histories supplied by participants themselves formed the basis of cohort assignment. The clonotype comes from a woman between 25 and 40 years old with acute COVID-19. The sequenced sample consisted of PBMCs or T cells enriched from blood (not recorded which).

CDR3 region: CASSLIAGANTGELFF. The CDR3 DNA is TGTGCCAGCAGCTTAATAGCGGGGGCGAACACCGGGGAGCTGTTTTTT. The gene calls are TRBV7-2 and TRBJ2-2; 9 positions agree with TRBD2. Germline V CDR1 and CDR2: SGHTA, FQGNSA. This CDR3 comprises 16 residues. Trimming removed 2 bases from V and 0 bases from J; junction bases left unmatched: 1. Full variable domain (remainder filled in from reference TRBV7-2 and TRBJ2-2): GAGVSQSPSNKVTEKGKDVELRCDPISGHTALYWYRQSLGQGLEFLIYFQGNSAPDKSGLPSDRFSAERTGGSVSTLTIQRTQQEDSAVYLCASSLIAGANTGELFFGEGSRLTVL.